The rows below give T cell receptor beta chains drawn from one sample of a study of early T cells in non-severe SARS-CoV-2 infection. From the 5' RACE reads, TCRdb called clonotypes with MiXCR, one entry per CDR3 protein. The table has tens of thousands of distinct CDR3 sequences, 9% to 10% seen once. The specimen comprised whole blood, sampled at baseline. The source is an adult who was a healthcare worker with PCR-confirmed SARS-CoV-2 infection or an uninfected control (not recorded which). Both conserved end residues are part of each CDR3. The D gene is left open where the match is weak. Only part of the rows carry a size: once, few, many, or a class if the clone is expanded.

abundance: many; d_gene: NA; j_gene: TRBJ2-7; v_gene: TRBV10-2; len: 13; CDR3aa: CASTLAQSYEQYF; CDR3nt: TGCGCCAGCACGCTAGCCCAATCCTACGAGCAGTACTTC
abundance: NA; d_gene: TRBD1; j_gene: TRBJ2-5; v_gene: TRBV9; len: 16; CDR3aa: CASSAKTGAVGETQYF; CDR3nt: TGTGCCAGCAGCGCCAAGACAGGGGCCGTAGGAGAGACCCAGTACTTC
abundance: few; d_gene: TRBD2; j_gene: TRBJ2-7; v_gene: TRBV4-3; len: 21; CDR3aa: CASSQVPPSLGLAGYPYEQYF; CDR3nt: TGCGCCAGCAGCCAAGTACCACCTAGCCTGGGGCTAGCGGGGTACCCCTACGAGCAGTACTTC
abundance: many; d_gene: NA; j_gene: TRBJ1-4; v_gene: TRBV6-6; len: 13; CDR3aa: CASSGGANEKLFF; CDR3nt: TGTGCCAGCAGTGGGGGGGCTAATGAAAAACTGTTTTTT
abundance: few; d_gene: NA; j_gene: TRBJ1-3; v_gene: TRBV14; len: 17; CDR3aa: CASSPMSQLLSGNTIYF; CDR3nt: TGTGCCAGCAGCCCGATGTCACAGTTACTTTCTGGAAACACCATATATTTT
abundance: many; d_gene: NA; j_gene: TRBJ2-7; v_gene: TRBV6-2/TRBV6-3; len: 13; CDR3aa: CASSGGPSYEQYF; CDR3nt: TGTGCCAGCAGCGGCGGGCCCTCCTACGAGCAGTACTTC
abundance: many; d_gene: NA; j_gene: TRBJ2-3; v_gene: TRBV11-1; len: 14; CDR3aa: CASSSRRSTDTQYF; CDR3nt: TGTGCCAGCAGCTCTCGACGGAGCACAGATACGCAGTATTTT
abundance: many; d_gene: NA; j_gene: TRBJ2-1; v_gene: TRBV7-8; len: 16; CDR3aa: CASSLPPGGSYNEQFF; CDR3nt: TGTGCCAGCAGCTTACCCCCAGGGGGGTCCTACAATGAGCAGTTCTTC
abundance: NA; d_gene: TRBD1; j_gene: TRBJ2-7; v_gene: TRBV5-1; len: 14; CDR3aa: CASSRDRGNYEQYF; CDR3nt: TGCGCCAGCAGCCGGGACAGGGGGAACTACGAGCAGTACTTC
abundance: many; d_gene: NA; j_gene: TRBJ1-1; v_gene: TRBV6-2/TRBV6-3; len: 15; CDR3aa: CASSYPGRANTEAFF; CDR3nt: TGTGCCAGCAGTTACCCCGGCAGGGCGAACACTGAAGCTTTCTTT
abundance: many; d_gene: NA; j_gene: TRBJ1-1; v_gene: TRBV9; len: 14; CDR3aa: CASSVGDTNTEAFF; CDR3nt: TGTGCCAGCAGCGTAGGGGACACGAACACTGAAGCTTTCTTT
abundance: many; d_gene: TRBD2; j_gene: TRBJ2-7; v_gene: TRBV4-1; len: 14; CDR3aa: CASSLAGGYYEQYF; CDR3nt: TGCGCCAGCAGTCTAGCGGGAGGATACTACGAGCAGTACTTC
abundance: few; d_gene: NA; j_gene: TRBJ1-1; v_gene: TRBV28; len: 14; CDR3aa: CASILQGGLTEAFF; CDR3nt: TGTGCCAGCATTCTCCAAGGGGGGCTTACTGAAGCTTTCTTT
abundance: few; d_gene: NA; j_gene: TRBJ2-7; v_gene: TRBV29-1; len: 12; CDR3aa: CSVAGGPYEQYF; CDR3nt: TGCAGCGTCGCCGGGGGTCCCTACGAGCAGTACTTC
abundance: many; d_gene: NA; j_gene: TRBJ1-4; v_gene: TRBV6-6; len: 15; CDR3aa: CASSLQTGGYEKLFF; CDR3nt: TGTGCCAGCAGTCTACAAACGGGGGGCTATGAAAAACTGTTTTTT
abundance: NA; d_gene: TRBD2; j_gene: TRBJ2-1; v_gene: TRBV10-3; len: 15; CDR3aa: CAIGTSGGSYNEQFF; CDR3nt: TGTGCCATTGGAACTAGCGGGGGATCCTACAATGAGCAGTTCTTC
abundance: many; d_gene: TRBD1; j_gene: TRBJ2-7; v_gene: TRBV12-3/TRBV12-4; len: 14; CDR3aa: CASNDRDRGHEQYF; CDR3nt: TGTGCCAGCAACGACCGGGACAGGGGTCACGAGCAGTACTTC
abundance: many; d_gene: TRBD2; j_gene: TRBJ2-7; v_gene: TRBV6-2/TRBV6-3; len: 16; CDR3aa: CASSYPFSGRHDEQYF; CDR3nt: TGTGCCAGCAGTTACCCTTTCAGCGGGAGACACGACGAGCAGTACTTC
abundance: many; d_gene: NA; j_gene: TRBJ1-5; v_gene: TRBV6-1; len: 12; CDR3aa: CASSEGPQPQHF; CDR3nt: TGTGCCAGCAGTGAAGGTCCACAGCCCCAGCATTTT
abundance: NA; d_gene: NA; j_gene: TRBJ2-7; v_gene: TRBV28; len: 12; CDR3aa: CASNHGAYEQYF; CDR3nt: TGTGCCTCCAATCACGGGGCCTACGAGCAGTACTTC
abundance: few; d_gene: NA; j_gene: TRBJ1-1; v_gene: TRBV20-1; len: 14; CDR3aa: CSARDPQTNTEAFF; CDR3nt: TGCAGTGCTAGAGATCCCCAGACGAACACTGAAGCTTTCTTT
abundance: few; d_gene: TRBD2; j_gene: TRBJ2-1; v_gene: TRBV9; len: 16; CDR3aa: CASSPRTSGSLNEQFF; CDR3nt: TGTGCCAGCAGCCCCAGGACTAGCGGGAGTTTAAATGAGCAGTTCTTC
abundance: few; d_gene: TRBD1; j_gene: TRBJ2-7; v_gene: TRBV6-6; len: 12; CDR3aa: CASSYSDREQYF; CDR3nt: TGTGCCAGCAGTTACTCGGACAGGGAGCAGTACTTC
abundance: many; d_gene: NA; j_gene: TRBJ1-6; v_gene: TRBV28; len: 14; CDR3aa: CASRMTALNSPLHF; CDR3nt: TGTGCCAGCAGAATGACAGCCTTAAATTCACCCCTCCACTTT
abundance: few; d_gene: TRBD1; j_gene: TRBJ2-7; v_gene: TRBV28; len: 12; CDR3aa: CASSLRTGPKSF; CDR3nt: TGTGCCAGCAGCTTACGGACAGGGCCTAAGAGTTTC
abundance: NA; d_gene: TRBD1; j_gene: TRBJ2-7; v_gene: TRBV6-5; len: 13; CDR3aa: CASSRDRRYEQYF; CDR3nt: TGTGCCAGCAGCCGGGACAGGCGCTACGAGCAGTACTTC
abundance: NA; d_gene: NA; j_gene: TRBJ2-5; v_gene: TRBV2; len: 13; CDR3aa: CASSEALVETQYF; CDR3nt: TGTGCCAGCAGTGAAGCGCTTGTAGAGACCCAGTACTTC
abundance: few; d_gene: NA; j_gene: TRBJ2-5; v_gene: TRBV4-2; len: 15; CDR3aa: CASSQETVRQETQYF; CDR3nt: TGTGCCAGCAGCCAAGAAACAGTCCGGCAAGAGACCCAGTACTTC
abundance: NA; d_gene: NA; j_gene: TRBJ2-7; v_gene: TRBV15; len: 13; CDR3aa: CATSRYDVHEQYF; CDR3nt: TGTGCCACCAGCAGATATGACGTCCACGAGCAGTACTTC
abundance: many; d_gene: NA; j_gene: TRBJ2-5; v_gene: TRBV9; len: 12; CDR3aa: CASSANQETQYF; CDR3nt: TGTGCCAGCAGCGCAAACCAAGAGACCCAGTACTTC
abundance: few; d_gene: NA; j_gene: TRBJ2-1; v_gene: TRBV7-9; len: 14; CDR3aa: CASSQRETDNEQFF; CDR3nt: TGTGCCAGCAGCCAAAGGGAGACCGACAATGAGCAGTTCTTC
abundance: many; d_gene: NA; j_gene: TRBJ2-7; v_gene: TRBV5-5; len: 14; CDR3aa: CASSLAGSALEQYF; CDR3nt: TGTGCCAGCAGCTTGGCCGGTTCTGCTCTCGAGCAGTACTTC
abundance: many; d_gene: TRBD2; j_gene: TRBJ2-1; v_gene: TRBV6-5; len: 12; CDR3aa: CASRLAGGEQFF; CDR3nt: TGTGCCAGCAGACTAGCGGGAGGTGAGCAGTTCTTC
abundance: many; d_gene: TRBD2; j_gene: TRBJ2-1; v_gene: TRBV5-1; len: 16; CDR3aa: CASSRALGAGEGEQFF; CDR3nt: TGCGCCAGCAGCCGGGCTTTGGGAGCGGGAGAGGGTGAGCAGTTCTTC
abundance: once; d_gene: NA; j_gene: TRBJ2-3; v_gene: TRBV28; len: 12; CDR3aa: CATSRGADTQYF; CDR3nt: TGTGCCACCTCTAGGGGGGCAGATACGCAGTATTTT
abundance: many; d_gene: TRBD2; j_gene: TRBJ2-7; v_gene: TRBV29-1; len: 13; CDR3aa: CSVRTSGQGEQYF; CDR3nt: TGCAGCGTTCGGACTAGCGGGCAGGGAGAGCAGTACTTC
abundance: NA; d_gene: NA; j_gene: TRBJ1-5; v_gene: TRBV24-1; len: 15; CDR3aa: CATSAHSGGPQPQHF; CDR3nt: TGTGCCACCAGTGCCCACTCCGGGGGGCCTCAGCCCCAGCATTTT
abundance: NA; d_gene: NA; j_gene: TRBJ2-7; v_gene: TRBV6-5; len: 14; CDR3aa: CASSGARISYEQYF; CDR3nt: TGTGCCAGCAGTGGAGCGAGGATATCCTACGAGCAGTACTTC
abundance: few; d_gene: NA; j_gene: TRBJ2-3; v_gene: TRBV28; len: 13; CDR3aa: CASSLIKRETQYF; CDR3nt: TGTGCCAGCAGTTTAATCAAGCGCGAGACGCAGTATTTT
abundance: many; d_gene: TRBD2; j_gene: TRBJ2-1; v_gene: TRBV14; len: 19; CDR3aa: CASSPPGSRVAGVRNEQFF; CDR3nt: TGTGCCAGCAGCCCGCCCGGGTCGAGGGTAGCGGGAGTTAGGAATGAGCAGTTCTTC
abundance: many; d_gene: TRBD1; j_gene: TRBJ2-1; v_gene: TRBV28; len: 14; CDR3aa: CASSLRDRYNEQFF; CDR3nt: TGTGCCAGCAGTTTAAGGGACAGGTACAATGAGCAGTTCTTC
abundance: many; d_gene: TRBD1; j_gene: TRBJ2-7; v_gene: TRBV10-3; len: 12; CDR3aa: CATRTGEYEQYF; CDR3nt: TGTGCCACCCGGACAGGGGAATACGAGCAGTACTTC
abundance: many; d_gene: TRBD2; j_gene: TRBJ2-7; v_gene: TRBV20-1; len: 16; CDR3aa: CSARIPSKTSNYEQYF; CDR3nt: TGCAGTGCTAGAATTCCATCAAAGACTAGCAACTACGAGCAGTACTTC
abundance: many; d_gene: NA; j_gene: TRBJ2-3; v_gene: TRBV10-3; len: 13; CDR3aa: CAIMRDSTDTQYF; CDR3nt: TGTGCCATCATGAGGGACTCCACAGATACGCAGTATTTT
abundance: NA; d_gene: TRBD1; j_gene: TRBJ2-3; v_gene: TRBV9; len: 17; CDR3aa: CASAHGGGQGRTDTQYF; CDR3nt: TGTGCAAGTGCCCACGGGGGAGGACAGGGGCGGACAGATACGCAGTATTTT
abundance: NA; d_gene: NA; j_gene: TRBJ2-2; v_gene: TRBV5-1; len: 14; CDR3aa: CASSSGGRVGELFF; CDR3nt: TGCGCCAGCTCCTCCGGGGGGCGCGTCGGGGAGCTGTTTTTT
abundance: many; d_gene: TRBD2; j_gene: TRBJ2-2; v_gene: TRBV6-1; len: 18; CDR3aa: CASSVVPSGRPNTGELFF; CDR3nt: TGTGCCAGCAGTGTTGTCCCTAGCGGGAGGCCCAACACCGGGGAGCTGTTTTTT
abundance: NA; d_gene: NA; j_gene: TRBJ2-2; v_gene: TRBV5-6; len: 16; CDR3aa: CASSFERAKNTGELFF; CDR3nt: TGTGCCAGCAGCTTTGAAAGGGCCAAGAACACCGGGGAGCTGTTTTTT
abundance: many; d_gene: TRBD1; j_gene: TRBJ2-7; v_gene: TRBV2; len: 14; CDR3aa: CASTGQGAIYEQYF; CDR3nt: TGTGCCAGCACAGGACAGGGGGCAATCTACGAGCAGTACTTC
abundance: many; d_gene: TRBD2; j_gene: TRBJ2-3; v_gene: TRBV2; len: 14; CDR3aa: CASLAGVSTDTQYF; CDR3nt: TGTGCCAGTCTAGCGGGAGTCAGCACAGATACGCAGTATTTT
abundance: many; d_gene: NA; j_gene: TRBJ2-1; v_gene: TRBV20-1; len: 13; CDR3aa: CSARPGSYNEQFF; CDR3nt: TGCAGTGCTAGACCTGGCTCCTACAATGAGCAGTTCTTC
abundance: NA; d_gene: TRBD2; j_gene: TRBJ2-5; v_gene: TRBV30; len: 13; CDR3aa: CAWSGGGQETQYF; CDR3nt: TGTGCCTGGTCGGGGGGAGGCCAAGAGACCCAGTACTTC
abundance: many; d_gene: NA; j_gene: TRBJ1-3; v_gene: TRBV28; len: 11; CDR3aa: CATVLGNTIYF; CDR3nt: TGTGCCACGGTGCTAGGAAACACCATATATTTT
abundance: few; d_gene: TRBD1; j_gene: TRBJ2-6; v_gene: TRBV9; len: 17; CDR3aa: CASSLRQGDSGANVLTF; CDR3nt: TGTGCCAGCAGCCTTAGACAGGGCGACTCTGGGGCCAACGTCCTGACTTTC
abundance: NA; d_gene: NA; j_gene: TRBJ1-1; v_gene: TRBV28; len: 14; CDR3aa: CASSSAYLNTEAFF; CDR3nt: TGTGCCAGCAGTTCTGCATACTTGAACACTGAAGCTTTCTTT
abundance: NA; d_gene: TRBD1; j_gene: TRBJ1-2; v_gene: TRBV20-1; len: 16; CDR3aa: CSAPGQGRNPDYGYTF; CDR3nt: TGCAGTGCTCCGGGACAGGGGCGTAATCCCGACTATGGCTACACCTTC
abundance: many; d_gene: NA; j_gene: TRBJ2-4; v_gene: TRBV7-2; len: 16; CDR3aa: CASSLVGDLAKNIQYF; CDR3nt: TGTGCCAGCAGCTTAGTGGGAGATTTGGCCAAAAACATTCAGTACTTC
abundance: NA; d_gene: TRBD2; j_gene: TRBJ2-7; v_gene: TRBV6-2/TRBV6-3; len: 16; CDR3aa: CASSPWTSGSFYEQYF; CDR3nt: TGTGCCAGCAGTCCCTGGACTAGCGGGAGTTTCTACGAGCAGTACTTC
abundance: many; d_gene: TRBD2; j_gene: TRBJ2-7; v_gene: TRBV9; len: 17; CDR3aa: CASSVFSGIVNSYEQYF; CDR3nt: TGTGCCAGCAGCGTATTCAGCGGGATAGTCAACTCCTACGAGCAGTACTTC
abundance: NA; d_gene: TRBD1; j_gene: TRBJ1-4; v_gene: TRBV2; len: 14; CDR3aa: CASTPGQAIGKLFF; CDR3nt: TGTGCCAGCACCCCGGGACAGGCGATTGGAAAACTGTTTTTT